Each of the 23 T cell receptor beta chains below was sequenced from the same sample in a study of cytomegalovirus exposure and HLA in healthy donors. The primer mix had 60 Vbeta and 13 Jbeta primers. Assay used: immunoSEQ multiplex PCR; TCRdb lists only in-frame clones, some missing. Here the sample spans about 120,000 clones, approximately 78% being singletons. Sequencing was done on a sample of PBMCs. These receptors all come from a young man in good health and CMV-seropositive.

V and J are TRBV2 and TRBJ2-3, with no clear D. The V end was cut by 1 base, the J end by 2 bases, with 7 bases between. This CDR3 is 14 amino acids long. Germline CDR1 reads SNHLY; CDR2 reads FYNNEI. The CDR3 region is CASSEVRNTDTQYF. CDR3 DNA: TGTGCCAGCAGTGAAGTGCGTAACACAGATACGCAGTATTTT. The full variable domain, rest sourced from reference TRBV2 and TRBJ2-3, is EPEVTQTPSHQVTQMGQEVILRCVPISNHLYFYWYRQILGQKVEFLVSFYNNEISEKSEIFDDQFSVERPDGSNFTLKIRSTKLEDSAMYFCASSEVRNTDTQYFGPGTRLTVL.

The CDR3 protein is CASSRSEDGYTF. The CDR3 DNA reads TGTGCCAGCAGCCGTAGTGAGGATGGCTACACCTTC. The V and J genes are TRBV7-8 and TRBJ1-2; D is undetermined. The CDR3 runs to 12 residues. Germline V gene data show CDR1 as SGHVS and CDR2 as FQNEAQ. Trimming cost V 5 bases and J 6 bases, with 10 bases left between them.

This CDR3 is CASSPNYIEPTTNEKLFF. Here the CDR3 DNA reads TGTGCCAGCTCACCAAATTATATCGAACCTACAACTAATGAAAAACTGTTTTTT. The chain employs TRBV18 and TRBJ1-4; D remains unclear. V lost 2 bases and J lost 0, with 16 bases in between. Germline loops: CDR1 KGHSH, CDR2 LQKENI. The CDR3 loop spans 18 amino acids.

V gene TRBV5-4 combines with J gene TRBJ1-5, with D possibly being TRBD1 (6 bases). The germline V and J ends were trimmed by 1 base and 6 bases, with 23 bases remaining between them. The germline V gene has CDR1 SGHNT and CDR2 YYREEE (reference sequence). The CDR3 totals 18 residues. Here the CDR3 reads CASSLKDSTSGRGQPQHF. CDR3 DNA sequence: TGTGCCAGCAGCTTGAAGGACAGCACCTCGGGGCGCGGTCAGCCCCAGCATTTT. Full variable domain (remainder filled in from reference TRBV5-4 and TRBJ1-5): ETGVTQSPTHLIKTRGQQVTLRCSSQSGHNTVSWYQQALGQGPQFIFQYYREEENGRGNFPPRFSGLQFPNYSSELNVNALELDDSALYLCASSLKDSTSGRGQPQHFGDGTRLSIL.

This chain links TRBV2 with TRBJ1-5, with D maybe TRBD1 (6 bases). CDR1 and CDR2 (germline): SNHLY, FYNNEI. The CDR3 covers 14 residues. The V gene lost 5 bases and the J gene lost 7 bases, with 15 bases spanning the gap. In nucleotides, the CDR3 is TGTGCCAGCAGTCTCGGGGGGGCGAGACAGCCCCAGCATTTT. Residues: CASSLGGARQPQHF.

The rearrangement joins TRBV7-8 to TRBJ2-1, with D perhaps TRBD2 (7 bases). Looked up from germline, CDR1 is SGHVS and CDR2 is FQNEAQ. The CDR3 has 14 residues. Trimming removed 7 bases from V and 8 bases from J, with 18 bases in between. CDR3 DNA: TGTGCCAGCACCCCCGGGGGGCAGTGGGATGAGCAGTTCTTC. Protein: CASTPGGQWDEQFF.

The gene calls are TRBV5-1 and TRBJ1-5, with 8 bases matching TRBD1. CDR3 length equals 15 residues. Germline V CDR1 and CDR2: SGHRS, YFSETQ. After removal of 0 bases from V and 2 bases from J, the junction contained 1 base not matched to a gene. CDR3 sequence reads: CASSLGQGRNQPQHF. CDR3 bases: TGCGCCAGCAGCTTGGGACAGGGGCGCAATCAGCCCCAGCATTTT.

This chain connects TRBV6-5 to TRBJ1-1; TRBD1 matches at 10 bases. V trimming: 5 bases; J trimming: 10 bases; junction bases outside the gene matches: 4. This CDR3 has 12 amino acids. Germline loops: CDR1 MNHEY, CDR2 SVGAGI. The CDR3 here is CASSRDRGIAFF. CDR3 nucleotide sequence: TGTGCCAGCAGTCGGGACAGGGGCATAGCTTTCTTT.

The chain joins TRBV13 to TRBJ2-5; D possibly corresponds to TRBD1 (5 bases). The tail of the sequence fits TRBJ2-7 better, so the J call may be wrong. Germline CDR1 and CDR2: PRHDT and FYEKMQ (reference sequence). The CDR3 length is 15 residues. This chain's CDR3 is CASSIGAKKVSEQYF. The CDR3 DNA is TGTGCCAGCAGTATTGGGGCAAAGAAAGTGAGCGAGCAGTACTTC.

The genes are TRBV6-1 and TRBJ2-3; 8 nucleotides match TRBD1. Per the germline V gene, CDR1 is MNHNS and CDR2 is SASEGT. The CDR3 is made up of 14 amino acids. The V segment lost 10 bases and the J segment 1 base; nucleotides outside the gene matches: 7. For the CDR3, the DNA is TGTGCCACCGGACAGGGACGCCGCACAGATACGCAGTATTTT. Its translation: CATGQGRRTDTQYF.

This clone has more than one count but fewer than ten. This chain connects TRBV10-3 to TRBJ1-1; D unclear. The V end was cut by 5 bases, the J end by 1 base, with 11 bases between. Germline assignment: CDR1 ENHRY and CDR2 SYGVKD. The length of the CDR3 is 14 residues. The CDR3 DNA follows: TGTGCCATCAGTTACGACAACCGGAACACTGAAGCTTTCTTT. The encoded protein is CAISYDNRNTEAFF.

This clone was seen a few times. This rearrangement joins TRBV6-1 to TRBJ1-5; TRBD1 aligns across 8 bases. The CDR3 is 17 amino acids. The V gene's germline CDR1 is MNHNS and CDR2 SASEGT. J was trimmed by 1 base and V by 3 bases; bases with no gene match: 8. The CDR3 DNA reads TGTGCCAGCAGTGACGGCTTTACAGGGGGGAGCAATCAGCCCCAGCATTTT. The encoded protein is CASSDGFTGGSNQPQHF.

The J gene is TRBJ2-3, the V gene TRBV27, with 7 bases aligning to TRBD2. Germline V lookup: CDR1 MNHEY, CDR2 SMNVEV (reference sequence). With 5 bases clipped from V and 12 bases from J, the junction kept 8 bases outside the gene matches. The CDR3 extends over 12 amino acids. The CDR3 spells CASSVRGDPQYF. The CDR3, as DNA: TGTGCCAGCAGTGTCCGGGGGGATCCTCAGTATTTT.

The chain carries TRBV15 and TRBJ2-5; D is unclear. The germline gives CDR1 LNHNV, CDR2 YYDKDF (reference sequence). This CDR3 region has 16 residues. Deletions cut 1 base from V and 2 bases from J, with 14 bases between. CDR3 loop: CATSRAPLFLQETQYF. The CDR3 bases are TGTGCCACCAGCAGAGCGCCTCTTTTCCTACAAGAGACCCAGTACTTC.

This chain links TRBV5-6 with TRBJ2-5; 8 positions agree with TRBD1. This CDR3 has 15 amino acids. CDR1 is SGHDT, CDR2 YYEEEE, per germline. J was trimmed by 2 bases and V by 2 bases; bases with no gene match: 5. The CDR3 spells CASSFTGTGQETQYF. CDR3 bases: TGTGCCAGCAGCTTTACCGGGACAGGTCAAGAGACCCAGTACTTC.

The chain employs TRBV21-1 and TRBJ1-4; the table names TRBD1, a call not compared with the DNA. TRBV21-1 constitutes a pseudogene. This CDR3 contains 14 residues. The CDR3 nucleotides are TGTGCCAGCAGCTCCCGACAGGGAGAAGAAAAACTGTTTTTT. The encoded protein is CASSSRQGEEKLFF.

This sequence joins TRBV7-9 and TRBJ2-3; 12 nucleotides match TRBD1. Germline CDR1 SEHNR, CDR2 FQNEAQ (reference sequence). The length of the CDR3 is 17 residues. With V trimmed by 6 bases and J by 5 bases, 12 bases remained unmatched. In DNA form, the CDR3 reads TGTGCCAGCAGTTTTTATCCGGGACAGGGGGCGAAAGATACGCAGTATTTT. The encoded protein is CASSFYPGQGAKDTQYF.

The V call is TRBV2, the J call TRBJ2-7, with D perhaps TRBD1 (5 bases). V was shortened by 6 bases and J by 2 bases, with 8 bases between the two germline ends. CDR1 and CDR2 from the germline V gene are SNHLY and FYNNEI. The CDR3 extends over 12 amino acids. CDR3: CASRRQPYEQYV. The CDR3, as DNA: TGTGCCAGCAGACGACAGCCCTACGAGCAGTACGTC.

The chain carries TRBV29-1 and TRBJ2-3; 9 nucleotides agree with TRBD2. The CDR3 has 15 residues. Germline trimming cut 7 bases from V and 2 bases from J; bases unmatched to any gene: 10. Germline-derived CDR1 and CDR2 are SQVTM and ANQGSEA. CDR3: CSAAGRGGPTDTQYF. DNA for the CDR3: TGCAGCGCTGCTGGGCGGGGGGGACCCACAGATACGCAGTATTTT.

This sequence joins TRBV28 and TRBJ2-4; possibly TRBD2 for D (5 bases). The CDR3 loop spans 16 amino acids. V gave up 3 bases and J gave up 0 bases, with 12 bases separating them. Germline loops: CDR1 MDHEN, CDR2 SYDVKM. The CDR3 nucleotides read TGTGCCAGCAGTTTTTTCGGACTCTTAGCCAAAAACATTCAGTACTTC. Translation: CASSFFGLLAKNIQYF.

This clone was counted once. V gene TRBV4-1 combines with J gene TRBJ1-5; 8 bases are a match to TRBD1. After removal of 6 bases from V and 6 bases from J, the junction contained 7 bases not matched to a gene. The CDR3 runs 14 residues. CDR1 MGHRA and CDR2 YSYEKL come from the germline V gene. This chain's CDR3 is CASRRTGLGQPQHF. CDR3 bases: TGCGCCAGCAGACGGACAGGGTTGGGTCAGCCCCAGCATTTT.

The V gene is TRBV4-1, the J gene TRBJ1-1; 7 positions match TRBD1. CDR3 size: 16 residues. Germline values: CDR1 MGHRA, CDR2 YSYEKL. The V and J ends lost 1 base and 0 bases, in that order; junction bases with no gene match: 5. CDR3 sequence (DNA): TGCGCCAGCAGCCAAGGCACAGGGGCCTTGAACACTGAAGCTTTCTTT. It specifies CASSQGTGALNTEAFF.

About this clone: Different DNA sequences within this sample yield the same CDR3. This sequence joins TRBV9 and TRBJ2-1; no clear D gene. V lost 1 base and J 1 base, leaving 6 bases between the germline ends. Germline V lookup: CDR1 SGDLS, CDR2 YYNGEE. This CDR3 has 14 amino acids. CDR3 sequence: CASSVSGSYNEQFF. The CDR3 DNA is TGTGCCAGCAGCGTATCAGGTTCCTACAATGAGCAGTTCTTC.